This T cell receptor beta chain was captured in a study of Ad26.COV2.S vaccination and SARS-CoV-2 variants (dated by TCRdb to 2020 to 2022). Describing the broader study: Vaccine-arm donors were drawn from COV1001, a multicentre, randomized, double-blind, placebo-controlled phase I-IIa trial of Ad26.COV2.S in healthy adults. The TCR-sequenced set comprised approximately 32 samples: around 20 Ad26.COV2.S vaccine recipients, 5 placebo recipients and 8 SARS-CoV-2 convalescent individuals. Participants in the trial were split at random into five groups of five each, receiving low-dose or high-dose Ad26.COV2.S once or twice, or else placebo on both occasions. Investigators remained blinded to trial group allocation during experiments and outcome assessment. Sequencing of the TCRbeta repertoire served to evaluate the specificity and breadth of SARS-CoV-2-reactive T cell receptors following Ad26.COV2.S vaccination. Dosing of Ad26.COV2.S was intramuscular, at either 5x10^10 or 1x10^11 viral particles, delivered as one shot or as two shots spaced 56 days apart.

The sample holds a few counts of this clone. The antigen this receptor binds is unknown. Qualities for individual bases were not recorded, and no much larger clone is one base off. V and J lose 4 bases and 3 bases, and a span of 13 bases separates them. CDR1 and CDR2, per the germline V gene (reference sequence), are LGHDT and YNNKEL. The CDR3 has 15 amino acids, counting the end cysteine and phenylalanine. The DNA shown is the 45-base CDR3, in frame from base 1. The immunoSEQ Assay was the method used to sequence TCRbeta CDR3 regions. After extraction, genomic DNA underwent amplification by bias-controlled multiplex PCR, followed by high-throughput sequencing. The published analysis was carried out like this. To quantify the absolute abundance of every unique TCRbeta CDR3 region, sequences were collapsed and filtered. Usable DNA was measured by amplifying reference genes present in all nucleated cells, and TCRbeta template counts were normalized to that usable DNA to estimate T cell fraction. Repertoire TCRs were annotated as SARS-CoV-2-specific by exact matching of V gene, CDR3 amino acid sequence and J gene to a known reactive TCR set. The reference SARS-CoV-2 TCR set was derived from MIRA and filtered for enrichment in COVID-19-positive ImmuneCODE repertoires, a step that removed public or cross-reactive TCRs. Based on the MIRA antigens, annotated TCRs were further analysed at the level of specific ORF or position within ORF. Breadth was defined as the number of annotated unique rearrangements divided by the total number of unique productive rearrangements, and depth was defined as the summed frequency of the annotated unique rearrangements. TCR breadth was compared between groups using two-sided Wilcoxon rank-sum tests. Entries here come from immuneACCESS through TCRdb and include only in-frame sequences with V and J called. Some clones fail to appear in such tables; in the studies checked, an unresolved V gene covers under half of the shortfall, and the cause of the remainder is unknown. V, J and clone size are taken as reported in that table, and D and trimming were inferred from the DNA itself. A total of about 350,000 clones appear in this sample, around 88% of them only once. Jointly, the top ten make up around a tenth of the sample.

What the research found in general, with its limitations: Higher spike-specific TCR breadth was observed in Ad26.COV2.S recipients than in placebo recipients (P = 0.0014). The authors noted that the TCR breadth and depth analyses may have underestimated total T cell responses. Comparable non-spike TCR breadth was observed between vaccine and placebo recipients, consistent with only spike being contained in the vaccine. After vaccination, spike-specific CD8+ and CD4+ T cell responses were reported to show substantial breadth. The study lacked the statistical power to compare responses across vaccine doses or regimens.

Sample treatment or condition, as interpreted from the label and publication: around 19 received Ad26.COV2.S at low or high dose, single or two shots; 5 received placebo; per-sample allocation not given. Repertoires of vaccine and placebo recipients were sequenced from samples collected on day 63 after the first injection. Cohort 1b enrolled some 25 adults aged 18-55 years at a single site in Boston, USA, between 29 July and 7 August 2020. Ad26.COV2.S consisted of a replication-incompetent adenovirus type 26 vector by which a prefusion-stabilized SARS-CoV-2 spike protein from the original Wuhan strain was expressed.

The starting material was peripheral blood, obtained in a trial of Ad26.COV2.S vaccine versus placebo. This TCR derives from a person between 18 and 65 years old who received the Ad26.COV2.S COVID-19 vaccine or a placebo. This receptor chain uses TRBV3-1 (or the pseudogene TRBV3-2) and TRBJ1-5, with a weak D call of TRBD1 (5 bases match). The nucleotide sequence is TGTGCCAGCAGCCCACCCCAGGGTTCCAATCAGCCCCAGCATTTT. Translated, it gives CASSPPQGSNQPQHF.